This T cell receptor beta chain was sequenced during a study of Tregs in tolerant kidney transplant recipients. The overall study: Sorting of CD4+CD25+CD127- cells followed approximately three-day belatacept mixed lymphocyte reactions, sometimes with roughly five-day graft donor restimulation. Study-wide findings and caveats: Findings come from small patient numbers and require larger validation. Biological reproducibility was not directly addressed, but technical replication error appeared minimal. Expanding Tregs on activated donor B cells appeared to best identify donor-specific TCRbeta clones.

The V and J ends lost 5 bases and 0 bases, in that order; junction bases with no gene match: 13. CDR1 and CDR2 (germline): LNHDA, SQIVND (reference sequence). The CDR3 covers 20 residues. The repertoire was sequenced with immunoSEQ multiplex PCR; TCRdb's copy has only in-frame clones and lacks some. The sample has fewer than 45,000 clones, roughly 96% seen once; the top ten hold about 0.41%. About this clone itself: Antigen specificity is unknown.

What was sequenced was Tregs from blood cultured with allogeneic cells. The chain recombines TRBV19 with TRBJ2-2; TRBD2 matches at 12 bases. The receptor's source is a human donor in good health. Here the CDR3 DNA reads TGTGCCAGTAGTGCGGCTATACTAGCGGGGGGCCCTGCGAACACCGGGGAGCTGTTTTTT. Its protein product is CASSAAILAGGPANTGELFF.